The 29 T cell receptor beta chains below all came from one sample that was sequenced in a study of T cell changes during pregnancy in multiple sclerosis (dated 2019 in TCRdb). Receptor libraries were prepared by the immunoSEQ multiplex PCR assay. The table was pulled from immuneACCESS by TCRdb, which kept in-frame rearrangements only. Such tables lose some clones; where checked, under half of the loss comes from unresolved V genes, and the rest has no known cause. Across this sample there are around 15,000 clones, with 80% to 95% seen only once. 2.5% to 3% of the sample rests with the top ten. Sequences were derived from peripheral blood, sampled in the second trimester of pregnancy. The receptor source for this set is a female donor in good health, enrolled as a control in a pregnancy study.

As regards this clone: A read error may produce the germline difference seen at one junction end. V gene TRBV19 combines with J gene TRBJ2-4; TRBD1 matches 7 bases. The length of the CDR3 is 13 residues. Germline loops: CDR1 LNHDA, CDR2 SQIVND (reference sequence). The CDR3 spells CASSIPGQTTLDF. CDR3 sequence (DNA): TGTGCCAGTAGTATTCCGGGACAGACGACTTTGGACTTC.

The V call is TRBV7-2, the J call TRBJ1-4; D is possibly TRBD1 (6 bases). The CDR3 has 17 amino acids. V was shortened by 0 bases and J by 4 bases, with 15 bases between the two germline ends. Germline V gene lookup returns CDR1 SGHTA and CDR2 FQGNSA. The CDR3 is CASSLAGRGNINEKLFF. The CDR3 DNA reads as TGTGCCAGCAGCTTAGCCGGCAGGGGAAACATTAATGAAAAACTGTTTTTT.

This chain connects TRBV5-3 to TRBJ1-2; no reliable D call. TRBV5-3 is an open reading frame, and its role is uncertain. Trimming took off 2 bases at V and 3 bases at J, with 5 bases between the two ends. The CDR3 contains 12 residues. As DNA, the CDR3 is TGTGCCAGAAGCTTCGGGGACTATGGCTACACCTTC. Its translation is CARSFGDYGYTF.

The chain has TRBV5-1 and TRBJ2-5; 9 nucleotides line up with TRBD1. The V and J ends lost 0 bases and 4 bases, in that order; junction bases with no gene match: 4. The CDR3 length is 15 residues. Germline CDR1 is SGHRS and CDR2 is YFSETQ. The CDR3 nucleotides read TGCGCCAGCAGCTTGGAGGGACAGGGCTCAGAGACCCAGTACTTC. This sequence encodes CASSLEGQGSETQYF.

CDR3 sequence (DNA): TGTGCCAGCAGCCGGACTAGCGGGAAGTACAATGAGCAGTTCTTC. This translates into CASSRTSGKYNEQFF. The chain carries TRBV6-5 and TRBJ2-1, with TRBD2 identical over 12 bases. The V gene's germline CDR1 is MNHEY and CDR2 SVGAGI. Trimming removed 6 bases from V and 4 bases from J; junction bases left unmatched: 4. This CDR3 comprises 15 residues.

The V gene is TRBV5-1, the J gene TRBJ2-7; TRBD2 matches 9 bases. CDR3 length equals 14 residues. J gave up 7 bases and V 5 bases, and 10 bases lay outside the gene matches. Germline loops: CDR1 SGHRS, CDR2 YFSETQ. The CDR3 DNA reads as TGCGCCAGCAGTTCGGAGGCGGGGGGGTGGGAGCAGTACTTC. Residues: CASSSEAGGWEQYF.

CDR3 nucleotides: TGTGCCAGTAGTATTCGGAGACTAGCGGGGCCCTCCTACGAGCAGTACTTC. Protein: CASSIRRLAGPSYEQYF. V usage is TRBV19 and J usage is TRBJ2-7; 11 nucleotides align to TRBD2. CDR1 and CDR2 (germline): LNHDA, SQIVND (reference sequence). With V trimmed by 3 bases and J by 0 bases, 7 bases remained unmatched. The CDR3 consists of 17 residues.

This chain connects TRBV7-6 to TRBJ2-1; D may be TRBD2 (6 bases). From germline, CDR1 is SGHVS and CDR2 FNYEAQ. V lost 5 bases, J lost 3 bases, and 8 bases lay in between. This CDR3 comprises 13 residues. CDR3 amino acids: CASSREFYNEQFF. The CDR3 DNA reads TGTGCCAGCAGCCGGGAGTTCTACAATGAGCAGTTCTTC.

V and J are TRBV6-1 and TRBJ1-1; no reliable D call. Looked up from germline, CDR1 is MNHNS and CDR2 is SASEGT. The V and J ends lost 6 bases and 1 base respectively, with 12 bases between them. This CDR3 has 14 residues. DNA for the CDR3: TGTGCCAGCAGCCCGGTACAGCCGAACACTGAAGCTTTCTTT. Translated: CASSPVQPNTEAFF.

As DNA, the CDR3 is TGTGCCAGCAGCTACAGACTAGACAATGAGCAGTTCTTC. It encodes CASSYRLDNEQFF. This rearrangement joins TRBV6-5 to TRBJ2-1, with a possible D match to TRBD2 (6 bases). V was pared by 6 bases and J by 5 bases, with 11 bases between. This CDR3 region has 13 residues. Per the germline V gene, CDR1 is MNHEY and CDR2 is SVGAGI.

This chain links TRBV29-1 with TRBJ2-1; 10 bases match TRBD2. Germline V gene sequence: CDR1 SQVTM, CDR2 ANQGSEA. V was clipped by 5 bases and J by 2 bases; unmatched bases: 6. The CDR3 is 15 amino acids. The CDR3 DNA reads as TGCAGCGTTTACTCAGCGGGAGGGCCCTACAATGAGCAGTTCTTC. Its translation: CSVYSAGGPYNEQFF.

This rearrangement joins TRBV6-5 to TRBJ2-7; 10 bases align to TRBD2. The germline V gene has CDR1 MNHEY and CDR2 SVGAGI. The V gene end was trimmed by 5 bases and the J gene end by 5 bases; junction bases not matched to a gene: 9. The CDR3 length is 15 residues. DNA for the CDR3: TGTGCCAGCAGTCCACCACTAGCGGGGTTCGACGAGCAGTACTTC. It specifies CASSPPLAGFDEQYF.

The gene calls are TRBV6-5 and TRBJ1-4, with D hard to call. Germline CDR1 and CDR2: MNHEY and SVGAGI. Trimming cost V 8 bases and J 3 bases, with 13 bases left between them. The CDR3 is 14 residues long. DNA for the CDR3: TGTGCCAGCCAACCCGGGTACGCTAATGAAAAACTGTTTTTT. Residues: CASQPGYANEKLFF.

The rearrangement joins TRBV2 to TRBJ1-1, with D unresolved. V was shortened by 6 bases and J by 8 bases, with 19 bases between the two germline ends. CDR1 SNHLY and CDR2 FYNNEI come from the germline V gene. The CDR3 extends over 14 amino acids. In nucleotides, the CDR3 is TGTGCCAGCAGGGCATCCGCCTTCGTTTCCGAAGCTTTCTTT. It encodes CASRASAFVSEAFF. The full variable domain, rest sourced from reference TRBV2 and TRBJ1-1, is EPEVTQTPSHQVTQMGQEVILRCVPISNHLYFYWYRQILGQKVEFLVSFYNNEISEKSEIFDDQFSVERPDGSNFTLKIRSTKLEDSAMYFCASRASAFVSEAFFGQGTRLTVV.

This sequence joins TRBV2 and TRBJ2-5; 10 bases agree with TRBD2. The length of the CDR3 is 15 residues. Losses at the gene ends were 1 base for V and 1 base for J; bases not matched to a gene: 0. Germline-derived CDR1 and CDR2 are SNHLY and FYNNEI. CDR3 DNA sequence: TGTGCCAGCAGTGAAGGACTAGCGGGCCAAGAGACCCAGTACTTC. The encoded protein is CASSEGLAGQETQYF.

The gene calls are TRBV5-1 and TRBJ2-7; D not certain. Trimming took off 4 bases at V and 3 bases at J, with 17 bases between the two ends. CDR1 is SGHRS and CDR2 is YFSETQ in the germline V gene. CDR3 length equals 15 residues. DNA for the CDR3: TGCGCCAGCAGCCATGACCCTCCGACTCGCTACGAGCAGTACTTC. It encodes CASSHDPPTRYEQYF.

CDR3 protein: CASSSTLGGPGDTQYF. DNA of the CDR3: TGTGCCAGCAGCTCCACCCTAGGCGGCCCCGGGGATACGCAGTATTTT. This chain uses TRBV7-3 with TRBJ2-3; D is unresolved. Trimming left V 4 bases short and J 6 bases short, with 20 bases between. CDR3 length: 16 amino acids. Per the germline V gene, CDR1 is SGHTA and CDR2 is FQGTGA.

The table lists this clone with a count of one. The sample carries other DNA sequences with the same CDR3. This chain links TRBV9 with TRBJ2-3; D gene unclear. Looked up from germline, CDR1 is SGDLS and CDR2 is YYNGEE. The CDR3 loop spans 14 amino acids. Trimming took 0 bases from V and 3 from J, leaving 8 bases between them. CDR3: CASSVGPGTDTQYF. Written as DNA, the CDR3 is TGTGCCAGCAGCGTAGGGCCAGGAACAGATACGCAGTATTTT.

V gene TRBV19 combines with J gene TRBJ1-1; tentative D call: TRBD1 (5 bases). The V gene's germline CDR1 is LNHDA and CDR2 SQIVND (reference sequence). V shed 4 bases and J shed 1 base, with 10 bases lying between them. The CDR3 sequence is 14 residues long. CDR3 region: CASSKTVGNTEAFF. The CDR3 DNA is TGTGCCAGTAGTAAGACAGTTGGGAACACTGAAGCTTTCTTT.

This chain joins TRBV25-1 and TRBJ2-2, with D possibly matching TRBD2 (5 bases). This CDR3 comprises 12 residues. CDR1 and CDR2 from the germline V gene are MGHDK and SYGVNS. V was pared by 6 bases and J by 3 bases, with 5 bases between. The CDR3: CASSGDTGELFF. The CDR3 DNA follows: TGTGCCAGCAGCGGGGACACCGGGGAGCTGTTTTTT.

The V call is TRBV11-2, the J call TRBJ2-1; 10 positions match TRBD2. J lost 7 bases, V lost 5 bases, and 8 bases had no gene match. The CDR3 covers 15 residues. CDR1 SGHAT and CDR2 FQNNGV come from the germline V gene. CDR3 bases: TGTGCCAGCAGCGATCTAGCGGGAGCTAAGAATGAGCAGTTCTTC. This translates into CASSDLAGAKNEQFF. Full variable domain (outside the CDR3, taken from reference TRBV11-2 and TRBJ2-1): EAGVAQSPRYKIIEKRQSVAFWCNPISGHATLYWYQQILGQGPKLLIQFQNNGVVDDSQLPKDRFSAERLKGVDSTLKIQPAKLEDSAVYLCASSDLAGAKNEQFFGPGTRLTVL.

The chain uses TRBV5-1 and TRBJ2-2; 7 nucleotides line up with TRBD2. This CDR3 comprises 14 residues. Trimming removed 7 bases from V and 4 bases from J; junction bases left unmatched: 7. The germline gives CDR1 SGHRS, CDR2 YFSETQ. The CDR3 bases are TGCGCCAGCGTGGGACTAATAGGCACCGGGGAGCTGTTTTTT. It translates to CASVGLIGTGELFF.

This clone was seen a handful of times. This chain joins TRBV5-6 and TRBJ2-3; 10 nucleotides agree with TRBD2. Unmatched junction bases numbered 14, after V lost 4 bases and J lost 6 bases. Looked up from germline, CDR1 is SGHDT and CDR2 is YYEEEE. The CDR3 has 17 residues. CDR3 nucleotides: TGTGCCAGCAGCCTGATGACTAGCGGGCCCATAGTTGATACGCAGTATTTT. This codes for CASSLMTSGPIVDTQYF.

This chain joins TRBV21-1 and TRBJ1-1; TRBD1 was called by the table and not checked on the DNA. TRBV21-1 is an annotated pseudogene. The CDR3 runs 15 residues. CDR3 amino acids: CASSVGQAPNTEAFF. DNA for the CDR3: TGTGCCAGCAGCGTCGGACAGGCTCCGAACACTGAAGCTTTCTTT.

V gene TRBV5-1 combines with J gene TRBJ2-3; 9 positions match TRBD2. The CDR3 loop spans 15 amino acids. Germline CDR1 reads SGHRS; CDR2 reads YFSETQ. V was pared by 5 bases and J by 6 bases, with 10 bases of the junction left unmatched. CDR3 DNA sequence: TGCGCCAGCAGTTCCGGGACTAGCATCGCGGATACGCAGTATTTT. The encoded protein is CASSSGTSIADTQYF.

The chain recombines TRBV4-3 with TRBJ1-4; D uncertain. The V gene's germline CDR1 is LGHNA and CDR2 YSLEER. V shed 0 bases and J shed 3 bases, with 11 bases lying between them. This CDR3 region has 16 residues. Here the CDR3 reads CASSQELASANEKLFF. CDR3 DNA: TGCGCCAGCAGCCAAGAATTGGCCTCCGCTAATGAAAAACTGTTTTTT.

The J gene is TRBJ2-1, the V gene TRBV7-6; 14 bases align to TRBD2. Germline trimming cut 1 base from V and 10 bases from J; bases unmatched to any gene: 6. Germline CDR1 reads SGHVS; CDR2 reads FNYEAQ. The CDR3 sequence is 16 residues long. CDR3 sequence: CASSLETSGRAGEQFF. CDR3 nucleotide sequence: TGTGCCAGCAGCTTAGAGACTAGCGGGAGGGCCGGGGAGCAGTTCTTC. The complete variable domain, with remaining parts taken from reference TRBV7-6 and TRBJ2-1, reads GAGVSQSPRYKVTKRGQDVALRCDPISGHVSLYWYRQALGQGPEFLTYFNYEAQQDKSGLPNDRFSAERPEGSISTLTIQRTEQRDSAMYRCASSLETSGRAGEQFFGPGTRLTVL.

On this clone: Germline is not matched at one junction end, which may reflect a read error. CDR3 bases: TGCGCCAGCAGCCTTTCGGGACTAGCGGGAGTCATGCCAGTCTTC. As protein: CASSLSGLAGVMPVF. J is TRBJ2-1 and V is TRBV4-1; 14 bases match TRBD2. CDR3 size: 15 residues. Germline V gene data show CDR1 as MGHRA and CDR2 as YSYEKL.

V gene TRBV7-6 combines with J gene TRBJ2-1; the match to TRBD1 covers 8 bases. CDR1 and CDR2 (germline): SGHVS, FNYEAQ. The CDR3 sequence is 13 residues long. The V and J ends lost 2 bases and 9 bases, in that order; junction bases with no gene match: 3. The CDR3 loop is CASSLRDRSEQFF. CDR3 bases: TGTGCCAGCAGCTTAAGGGACAGGAGTGAGCAGTTCTTC.